This entry lists 17 T cell receptor beta chains sequenced from one sample in a study of cytomegalovirus exposure and HLA in healthy donors. 13 Jbeta primers and 60 Vbeta primers were used for the PCR. Clones were read by immunoSEQ multiplex PCR, and TCRdb kept only the in-frame ones, dropping some. The sample has about 180,000 clones; around 78% are singletons. The source material was PBMCs. The receptor source for this set is a man younger than 35 in good health and CMV-seronegative.

This clone showed up just a few times. The V gene is TRBV4-2, the J gene TRBJ1-1, with 7 nucleotides matching TRBD1. V lost 1 base and J lost 3; bases outside the gene matches: 8. Germline V gives CDR1 LGHNA, CDR2 YNFKEQ. This CDR3 comprises 16 residues. DNA for the CDR3: TGTGCCAGCAGCCAAGGGGCAGGGGGTCTGTACACTGAAGCTTTCTTT. It codes for CASSQGAGGLYTEAFF.

The chain recombines TRBV5-1 with TRBJ2-3; TRBD1 agrees at 7 bases. Trimming cost V 4 bases and J 3 bases; bases outside gene matches: 8. CDR1 SGHRS and CDR2 YFSETQ come from the germline V gene. The CDR3 covers 15 residues. Here the CDR3 reads CASSTGTARTDTQYF. CDR3 DNA sequence: TGCGCCAGCAGCACGGGGACAGCACGTACAGATACGCAGTATTTT.

The V call is TRBV14, the J call TRBJ2-2; 11 bases are a match to TRBD1. This CDR3 spans 21 amino acids. V lost 0 bases and J lost 3; bases outside the gene matches: 15. CDR1 and CDR2 from the germline V gene are SGHDN and FVKESK. CDR3 nucleotides: TGTGCCAGCAGCCAAGATAGTAGGACAGGGGGCGGGAGGCGTCACACCGGGGAGCTGTTTTTT. Protein product: CASSQDSRTGGGRRHTGELFF.

This chain joins TRBV19 and TRBJ1-1; 8 bases agree with TRBD1. The CDR3 is 16 amino acids. Germline CDR1 is LNHDA and CDR2 is SQIVND (reference sequence). J was trimmed by 5 bases and V by 7 bases; bases with no gene match: 15. For the CDR3, the DNA is TGTGCCAGTAACCCGACAGGGGCCTGGTTTCTAACTGAAGCTTTCTTT. Protein sequence: CASNPTGAWFLTEAFF.

This clone was detected only a few times. The chain links TRBV6-5 to TRBJ2-2; the D gene is possibly TRBD2 (6 bases). Trimming stripped 6 bases from V and 4 bases from J, with 15 bases between. Germline V lookup: CDR1 MNHEY, CDR2 SVGAGI. This CDR3 is built from 15 residues. CDR3 DNA: TGTGCCAGCAGCCCCCTAGCTAGCGCCACCGGGGAGCTGTTTTTT. This encodes CASSPLASATGELFF.

The genes are TRBV5-6 and TRBJ2-5; 10 nucleotides line up with TRBD2. J lost 5 bases, V lost 4 bases, and 5 bases had no gene match. The CDR3 runs 14 residues. Per germline, CDR1 SGHDT and CDR2 YYEEEE. As DNA, the CDR3 is TGTGCCAGCAGCCTGGCTAGCGGGGGTGAGACCCAGTACTTC. It is translated as CASSLASGGETQYF. The entire variable domain, with the rest obtained from reference TRBV5-6 and TRBJ2-5, is as follows: DAGVTQSPTHLIKTRGQQVTLRCSPKSGHDTVSWYQQALGQGPQFIFQYYEEEERQRGNFPDRFSGHQFPNYSSELNVNALLLGDSALYLCASSLASGGETQYFGPGTRLLVL.

This clone was found once. The V and J genes are TRBV12-5 and TRBJ1-1; the D gene is possibly TRBD1 (5 bases). Trimming shortened V by 8 bases and J by 11 bases, and 15 bases separated the two germline ends. The CDR3 runs to 11 residues. From germline, CDR1 is LGHNT and CDR2 FRNRAP. CDR3 DNA: TGTGCTAGTTTGGGGGGGACTCGGGCTTTCTTT. The encoded protein is CASLGGTRAFF.

The chain joins TRBV6-6 to TRBJ1-1; weak D call: TRBD1 (6 bases). This CDR3 spans 13 amino acids. Per the germline V gene, CDR1 is MNHNY and CDR2 is SVGAGI (reference sequence). The V and J ends lost 0 bases and 7 bases respectively, with 9 bases between them. CDR3 loop: CASSYSQGSEAFF. Written as DNA, the CDR3 is TGTGCCAGCAGTTACTCTCAGGGGAGTGAAGCTTTCTTT.

The rearrangement uses TRBV6-1 and TRBJ1-2; the match to TRBD1 covers 7 bases. Germline CDR1 and CDR2: MNHNS and SASEGT. The V and J ends lost 2 bases and 3 bases, in that order; junction bases with no gene match: 0. The CDR3 is 13 residues long. As DNA, the CDR3 is TGTGCCAGCAGTGAACAGGGGGACTATGGCTACACCTTC. Translation gives CASSEQGDYGYTF.

This rearrangement joins TRBV7-3 to TRBJ2-5; 9 positions agree with TRBD1. The CDR3 spans 13 residues. Germline CDR1 is SGHTA and CDR2 is FQGTGA. V lost 5 bases, J lost 5 bases, and 3 bases stayed unmatched. The CDR3 DNA sequence: TGTGCCAGCAGCCGTGGGACAGGGGAGACCCAGTACTTC. Translating gives CASSRGTGETQYF.

CDR3 sequence (DNA): TGTGCCAGCAGCCAAGAGCGGGGACTGGCGGGCTATGGCTACACCTTC. This gives the protein CASSQERGLAGYGYTF. This chain uses TRBV14 with TRBJ1-2, with D perhaps matching TRBD1 (5 bases). Germline V gene data show CDR1 as SGHDN and CDR2 as FVKESK. The CDR3 is 16 residues long. V was cut by 0 bases and J by 4 bases, with 15 bases left in between.

The rearrangement joins TRBV19 to TRBJ2-1, with 7 bases that match TRBD2. V was clipped by 6 bases and J by 4 bases; unmatched bases: 15. Per germline, CDR1 LNHDA and CDR2 SQIVND (reference sequence). This CDR3 spans 17 amino acids. This chain's CDR3 is CASRRTGGAGRYNEQFF. Here the CDR3 DNA reads TGTGCCAGTAGGCGGACGGGGGGTGCCGGGAGGTACAATGAGCAGTTCTTC. Using reference TRBV19 and TRBJ2-1 for the parts outside the CDR3, the full variable domain is DGGITQSPKYLFRKEGQNVTLSCEQNLNHDAMYWYRQDPGQGLRLIYYSQIVNDFQKGDIAEGYSVSREKKESFPLTVTSAQKNPTAFYLCASRRTGGAGRYNEQFFGPGTRLTVL.

Points on this clone: No conserved phenylalanine or tryptophan ends this CDR3, so it is likely a read error. In DNA, the CDR3 is TGTGCCAGCAGCCCCTCCGGGGGAAATGGCTACACCTGC. It is translated as CASSPSGGNGYTC. The chain is built from TRBV7-3 and TRBJ1-2, with D tentatively TRBD1 (5 bases). The CDR3 has 13 amino acids. Trimming removed 5 bases from V and 6 bases from J, with 13 bases in between. Germline CDR1 SGHTA, CDR2 FQGTGA.

The V call is TRBV4-2, the J call TRBJ2-5, with TRBD2 identical over 12 bases. Germline CDR1 is LGHNA and CDR2 is YNFKEQ. This CDR3 comprises 18 residues. V lost 1 base, J lost 5 bases, and 11 bases stayed unmatched. CDR3 sequence reads: CASSQVLRLAGEGETQYF. Written as DNA, the CDR3 is TGTGCCAGCAGCCAAGTCTTGAGACTAGCGGGAGAGGGGGAGACCCAGTACTTC.

For the CDR3, the DNA is TGTGCCAGCAGGGAGGGTACGGGCTTGAACACTGAAGCTTTCTTT. Translation gives CASREGTGLNTEAFF. This sequence joins TRBV2 and TRBJ1-1; unclear D gene. This CDR3 comprises 15 residues. The germline V and J ends were trimmed by 6 bases and 0 bases, with 14 bases remaining between them. Germline-derived CDR1 and CDR2 are SNHLY and FYNNEI.

J is TRBJ2-7 and V is TRBV19, with D possibly being TRBD2 (6 bases). The germline V gene encodes CDR1 LNHDA and CDR2 SQIVND (reference sequence). CDR3 length equals 13 residues. The V end was cut by 1 base, the J end by 7 bases, with 11 bases between. In nucleotides, the CDR3 is TGTGCCAGTAGTATAGGGGCTGCGGGGGAGCAGTACTTC. Protein sequence: CASSIGAAGEQYF.

The genes are TRBV5-1 and TRBJ2-5; 9 bases match TRBD1. V shed 2 bases, J shed 5 bases, and the junction held 4 bases outside the gene matches. The CDR3 is made up of 14 amino acids. Germline loops: CDR1 SGHRS, CDR2 YFSETQ. CDR3 region: CASSFGQGKETQYF. Written as DNA, the CDR3 is TGCGCCAGCAGCTTTGGACAGGGGAAGGAGACCCAGTACTTC.